The 20 T cell receptor beta chains presented below share a single source sample, sequenced in a study of cytomegalovirus exposure and HLA in healthy donors. The PCR made use of 60 Vbeta and 13 Jbeta primers. This table comes from immunoSEQ multiplex PCR, and its TCRdb copy is limited to in-frame clones, with some not included. The sample carries around 130,000 clones, roughly four fifths recorded once. The specimen sequenced was PBMCs. All receptors come from a woman aged 40 to 49 in good health and CMV-seropositive.

V usage is TRBV18 and J usage is TRBJ1-5; D not resolved. CDR3 length: 20 amino acids. V gave up 6 bases and J gave up 1 base, with 28 bases separating them. Germline-derived CDR1 and CDR2 are KGHSH and LQKENI. CDR3 nucleotide sequence: TGTGCCAGCTCGCTCTCTAACGTTGGAGGAGGGAGTAGGAGCAATCAGCCCCAGCATTTT. Translation gives CASSLSNVGGGSRSNQPQHF.

V gene TRBV29-1 combines with J gene TRBJ1-2; a weak D match, TRBD1 (6 bases). The CDR3 is made up of 16 amino acids. Trimming shortened V by 8 bases and J by 0 bases, and 22 bases separated the two germline ends. Germline values: CDR1 SQVTM, CDR2 ANQGSEA. CDR3 sequence: CSSSGGAPLTNYGYTF. CDR3 sequence (DNA): TGCAGCTCGAGTGGGGGGGCCCCCTTGACTAACTATGGCTACACCTTC.

The chain uses TRBV29-1 and TRBJ2-1, with 7 nucleotides matching TRBD2. The CDR3 runs to 15 residues. V was clipped by 0 bases and J by 4 bases; unmatched bases: 6. CDR1 is SQVTM, CDR2 ANQGSEA, per germline. CDR3 region: CSVEDGGRVYNEQFF. The CDR3 DNA is TGCAGCGTTGAAGATGGAGGGAGGGTATACAATGAGCAGTTCTTC.

The rearrangement links TRBV18 to TRBJ1-1; TRBD1 matches 8 bases. Germline-derived CDR1 and CDR2 are KGHSH and LQKENI. The junction had 11 bases not matched to a gene; V was cut back by 1 base and J by 7 bases. The CDR3 sequence is 16 residues long. The CDR3 coding sequence is TGTGCCAGCTCACCACGAGAACAGGGGGTTGAAGGTGAAGCTTTCTTT. This translates into CASSPREQGVEGEAFF.

The rearrangement joins TRBV27 to TRBJ2-1; 7 nucleotides agree with TRBD1. Germline CDR1 reads MNHEY; CDR2 reads SMNVEV (reference sequence). CDR3 size: 15 residues. After removal of 2 bases from V and 6 bases from J, the junction contained 7 bases not matched to a gene. In nucleotides, the CDR3 is TGTGCCAGCAGTTTACCGGGACAGATGGGCAATGAGCAGTTCTTC. This gives the protein CASSLPGQMGNEQFF.

This chain uses TRBV4-1 with TRBJ2-7; D is possibly TRBD1 (5 bases). Germline values: CDR1 MGHRA, CDR2 YSYEKL. V lost 0 bases and J 4 bases, leaving 13 bases between the germline ends. The CDR3 extends over 15 amino acids. The CDR3 DNA reads as TGCGCCAGCAGCCAAGAGGTAGGGGTTCCATACGAGCAGTACTTC. Translated: CASSQEVGVPYEQYF.

On this clone: Other nucleotide sequences in the sample specify the same CDR3. V gene TRBV5-1 combines with J gene TRBJ2-1; 7 bases match TRBD1. This CDR3 has 14 amino acids. V trimming: 1 base; J trimming: 5 bases; junction bases outside the gene matches: 3. Germline CDR1 SGHRS, CDR2 YFSETQ. The CDR3 sequence is CASSLTGADNEQFF. Here the CDR3 DNA reads TGCGCCAGCAGCTTGACAGGGGCCGACAATGAGCAGTTCTTC.

CDR3 in amino acids: CASSLESEQPQHF. CDR3 nucleotides: TGTGCCAGCAGCTTAGAGAGTGAACAGCCCCAGCATTTT. V usage is TRBV11-2 and J usage is TRBJ1-5; unclear D gene. The CDR3 extends over 13 amino acids. V was pared by 0 bases and J by 7 bases, with 7 bases between. Germline V gene lookup returns CDR1 SGHAT and CDR2 FQNNGV.

The rearrangement uses TRBV19 and TRBJ2-7, with TRBD1 matching over 7 bases. V gave up 3 bases and J gave up 6 bases; unmatched junction bases: 8. The CDR3 runs 14 residues. Per germline, CDR1 LNHDA and CDR2 SQIVND (reference sequence). The chain's CDR3 is CASSMSGGKSEQYF. CDR3 DNA: TGTGCCAGTAGTATGTCAGGGGGTAAAAGCGAGCAGTACTTC.

The V gene is TRBV11-2, the J gene TRBJ2-1, with a possible D match to TRBD2 (6 bases). V lost 3 bases and J lost 5, with 8 bases in between. The CDR3 length is 13 residues. Germline-derived CDR1 and CDR2 are SGHAT and FQNNGV. The CDR3, as DNA: TGTGCCAGCAGCTTTGGAGGGGACAATGAGCAGTTCTTC. Translation: CASSFGGDNEQFF.

The chain combines TRBV12-5 with TRBJ1-1, with D unclear. This CDR3 region has 14 residues. The germline V gene encodes CDR1 LGHNT and CDR2 FRNRAP. Trimming left V 0 bases short and J 1 base short, with 6 bases between. DNA for the CDR3: TGTGCTAGTGGTTTGGTGTCAGAGAACACTGAAGCTTTCTTT. Its translation is CASGLVSENTEAFF.

The gene calls are TRBV6-1 and TRBJ2-5, with D unresolved. The V gene's germline CDR1 is MNHNS and CDR2 SASEGT. The V and J ends lost 7 bases and 5 bases respectively, with 11 bases between them. This CDR3 is built from 12 residues. CDR3 residues: CASKVAGETQYF. The DNA for the CDR3 is TGTGCCAGCAAGGTAGCTGGGGAGACCCAGTACTTC.

The gene calls are TRBV9 and TRBJ2-7; possibly TRBD1 for D (6 bases). Trimming took off 3 bases at V and 6 bases at J, with 16 bases between the two ends. Germline assignment: CDR1 SGDLS and CDR2 YYNGEE. The CDR3 totals 14 residues. For the CDR3, the DNA is TGTGCCAGCAGCGCGACAGGCCCGCAGGGCGAGCAGTACTTC. Amino acids: CASSATGPQGEQYF.

The chain has TRBV5-1 and TRBJ1-1; D perhaps matches TRBD1 (6 bases). The CDR3 is 14 residues long. The germline V and J ends were trimmed by 3 bases and 5 bases, with 14 bases remaining between them. From germline, CDR1 is SGHRS and CDR2 YFSETQ. The CDR3 coding sequence is TGCGCCAGCAGCTCCGGACAGCTCGAAACTGAAGCTTTCTTT. Translating gives CASSSGQLETEAFF.

The V call is TRBV5-4, the J call TRBJ2-7; D gene unclear. The CDR3 extends over 13 amino acids. Germline values: CDR1 SGHNT, CDR2 YYREEE (reference sequence). Trimming left V 5 bases short and J 6 bases short, with 15 bases between. The CDR3 here is CASRSGSSPEQYF. Written as DNA, the CDR3 is TGTGCCAGCAGGTCCGGGTCCTCCCCCGAGCAGTACTTC. Variable domain in full (rest from reference TRBV5-4 and TRBJ2-7): ETGVTQSPTHLIKTRGQQVTLRCSSQSGHNTVSWYQQALGQGPQFIFQYYREEENGRGNFPPRFSGLQFPNYSSELNVNALELDDSALYLCASRSGSSPEQYFGPGTRLTVT.

This clone was detected only a few times. The chain is built from TRBV5-1 and TRBJ1-5; D might be TRBD1 (5 bases). V lost 0 bases and J lost 0, with 13 bases in between. This CDR3 comprises 17 residues. The germline gives CDR1 SGHRS, CDR2 YFSETQ. The CDR3 DNA reads as TGCGCCAGCAGCTTGGGGTTCGGGGACTATAGCAATCAGCCCCAGCATTTT. Residues: CASSLGFGDYSNQPQHF.

The rearrangement joins TRBV7-8 to TRBJ1-5; possible D gene TRBD1, 6 bases. V was shortened by 6 bases and J by 0 bases, with 12 bases between the two germline ends. Looked up from germline, CDR1 is SGHVS and CDR2 is FQNEAQ. The CDR3 has 15 residues. CDR3 DNA: TGTGCCAGCAGGACAGGCCGACATAGCAATCAGCCCCAGCATTTT. This encodes CASRTGRHSNQPQHF. The full variable domain, its missing parts supplied by reference TRBV7-8 and TRBJ1-5, is GAGVSQSPRYKVAKRGQDVALRCDPISGHVSLFWYQQALGQGPEFLTYFQNEAQLDKSGLPSDRFFAERPEGSVSTLKIQRTQQEDSAVYLCASRTGRHSNQPQHFGDGTRLSIL.

This chain joins TRBV5-1 and TRBJ1-1, with a tentative D call TRBD1 (6 bases). V dropped 7 bases and J dropped 5 bases, with 18 bases sitting between them. Germline V gene sequence: CDR1 SGHRS, CDR2 YFSETQ. The CDR3 length is 14 residues. CDR3 in amino acids: CASFAGGAGTEAFF. The CDR3 coding sequence is TGCGCCAGCTTTGCGGGGGGCGCGGGAACTGAAGCTTTCTTT.

V and J are TRBV2 and TRBJ1-6, with D tentatively TRBD1 (6 bases). The V and J ends lost 2 bases and 4 bases respectively, with 12 bases between them. Germline CDR1 and CDR2: SNHLY and FYNNEI. CDR3 size: 16 residues. The CDR3 protein is CASSESGTPYNSPLHF. In DNA form, the CDR3 reads TGTGCCAGCAGTGAATCCGGGACACCGTATAATTCACCCCTCCACTTT.

The rearrangement uses TRBV6-1 and TRBJ2-7; TRBD2 aligns across 12 bases. This CDR3 has 16 residues. The J segment lost 3 bases and the V segment lost 2 bases, leaving 5 bases of the junction unmatched. Germline V gene data show CDR1 as MNHNS and CDR2 as SASEGT. Written as DNA, the CDR3 is TGTGCCAGCAGTGAAAATACTAGCGGGAGGATCTACGAGCAGTACTTC. Amino acid sequence: CASSENTSGRIYEQYF.